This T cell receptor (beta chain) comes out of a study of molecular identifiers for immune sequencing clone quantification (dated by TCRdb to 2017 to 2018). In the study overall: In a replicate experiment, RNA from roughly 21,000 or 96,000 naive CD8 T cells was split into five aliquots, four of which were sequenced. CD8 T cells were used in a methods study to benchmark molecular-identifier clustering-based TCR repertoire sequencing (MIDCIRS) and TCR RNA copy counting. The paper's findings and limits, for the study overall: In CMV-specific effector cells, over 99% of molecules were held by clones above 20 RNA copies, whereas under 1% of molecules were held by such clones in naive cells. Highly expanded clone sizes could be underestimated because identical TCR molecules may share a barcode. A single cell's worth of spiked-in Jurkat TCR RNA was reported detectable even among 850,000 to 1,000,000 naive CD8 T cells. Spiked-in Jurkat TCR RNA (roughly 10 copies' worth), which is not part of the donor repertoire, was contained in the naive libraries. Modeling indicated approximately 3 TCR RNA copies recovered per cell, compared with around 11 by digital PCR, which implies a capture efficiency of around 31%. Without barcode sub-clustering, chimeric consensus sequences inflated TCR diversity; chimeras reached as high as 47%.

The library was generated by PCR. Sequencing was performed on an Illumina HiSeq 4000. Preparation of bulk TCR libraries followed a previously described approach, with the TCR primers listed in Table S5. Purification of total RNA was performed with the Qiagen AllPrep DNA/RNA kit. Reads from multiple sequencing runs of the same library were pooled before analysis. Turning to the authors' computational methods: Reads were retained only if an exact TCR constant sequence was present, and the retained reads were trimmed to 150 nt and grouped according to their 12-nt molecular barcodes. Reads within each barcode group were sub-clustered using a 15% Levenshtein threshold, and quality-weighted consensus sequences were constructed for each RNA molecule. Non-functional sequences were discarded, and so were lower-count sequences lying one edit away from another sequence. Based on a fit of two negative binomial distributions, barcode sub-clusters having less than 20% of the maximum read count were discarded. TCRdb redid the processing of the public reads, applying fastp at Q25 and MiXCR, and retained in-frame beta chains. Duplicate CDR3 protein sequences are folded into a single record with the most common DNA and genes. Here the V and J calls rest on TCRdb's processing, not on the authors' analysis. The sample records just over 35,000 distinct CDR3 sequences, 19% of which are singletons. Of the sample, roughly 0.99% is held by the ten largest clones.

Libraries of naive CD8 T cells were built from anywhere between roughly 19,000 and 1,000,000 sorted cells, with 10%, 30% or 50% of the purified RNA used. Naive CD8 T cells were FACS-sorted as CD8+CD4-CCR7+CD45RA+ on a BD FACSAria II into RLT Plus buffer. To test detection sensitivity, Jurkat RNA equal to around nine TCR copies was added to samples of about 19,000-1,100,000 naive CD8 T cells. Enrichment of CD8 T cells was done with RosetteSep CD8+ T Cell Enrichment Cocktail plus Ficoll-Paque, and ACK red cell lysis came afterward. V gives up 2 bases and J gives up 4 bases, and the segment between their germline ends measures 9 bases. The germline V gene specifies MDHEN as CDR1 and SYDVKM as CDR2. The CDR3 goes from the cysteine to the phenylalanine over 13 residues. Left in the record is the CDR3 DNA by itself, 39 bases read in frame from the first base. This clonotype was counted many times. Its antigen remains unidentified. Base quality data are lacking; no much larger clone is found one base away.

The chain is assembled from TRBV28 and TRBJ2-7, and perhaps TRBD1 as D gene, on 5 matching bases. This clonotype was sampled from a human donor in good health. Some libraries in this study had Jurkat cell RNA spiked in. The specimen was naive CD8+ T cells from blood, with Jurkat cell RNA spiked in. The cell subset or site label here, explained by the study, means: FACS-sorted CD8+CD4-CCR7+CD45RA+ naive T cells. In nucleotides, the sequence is TGTGCCAGCAGTTTAAGGGGTCGGTACGAGCAGTACTTC. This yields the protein CASSLRGRYEQYF.